A single sample gave rise to the 10 T cell receptor beta chains below, sequenced in a study of T cells in Graves' hyperthyroidism and ophthalmopathy. Researchers took RNA transcripts and amplified the TCR beta CDR3 regions from them. HTBI primers were employed in a first-round RT-PCR of the TCR CDR3. TCRdb redid the calling of the multiplex PCR reads with MiXCR, one entry per CDR3 protein. Here the sample spans roughly 500,000 distinct CDR3 sequences, approximately 14% being singletons. Sequencing used blood. These receptors were taken from a woman aged 25 to 39 with Graves' hyperthyroidism that later progressed to Graves' ophthalmopathy.

This clonotype came up many times. The chain is built from TRBV27 and TRBJ1-6, with 9 positions matching TRBD1. CDR1 is MNHEY and CDR2 is SMNVEV in the germline V gene (reference sequence). V dropped 6 bases and J dropped 7; count of bases not matched to a gene: 7. This CDR3 is built from 15 residues. The CDR3 DNA sequence: TGTGCCAGCAGCCCGGGACAGGGTGTCAATTCACCCCTCCACTTT. This translates into CASSPGQGVNSPLHF.

Ten or more counts support this clonotype. V and J are TRBV7-2 and TRBJ1-3; D possibly corresponds to TRBD1 (5 bases). The CDR3 consists of 16 residues. Trimming stripped 5 bases from V and 3 bases from J, with 17 bases between. CDR1 and CDR2 (germline): SGHTA, FQGNSA. The DNA for the CDR3 is TGTGCCAGCAGCCCGGCGGGGGGGTGGGTTGGAAACACCATATATTTT. Translating it yields CASSPAGGWVGNTIYF.

There are many counts of this clonotype. This rearrangement joins TRBV14 to TRBJ1-4; no clear D gene. V was shortened by 0 bases and J by 8 bases, with 13 bases between the two germline ends. CDR3 length equals 15 residues. CDR1 and CDR2 from the germline V gene are SGHDN and FVKESK. CDR3 sequence reads: CASSQDVDVVEKLFF. The CDR3 region has the DNA TGTGCCAGCAGCCAAGACGTGGATGTGGTGGAAAAACTGTTTTTT.

Ten or more counts support this clonotype. J is TRBJ2-2 and V is TRBV30, with D perhaps TRBD2 (5 bases). CDR1 and CDR2 from the germline V gene are GTSNPN and SVGIG (reference sequence). The CDR3 covers 14 residues. The ends were cut back, 3 bases at V and 8 bases at J, with 16 bases in the middle. This CDR3 reads CAWSADWRRGELFF. The CDR3 DNA is TGTGCCTGGAGCGCTGACTGGAGGAGGGGGGAGCTGTTTTTT. The full variable domain, completed using reference TRBV30 and TRBJ2-2, is SQTIHQWPATLVQPVGSPLSLECTVEGTSNPNLYWYRQAAGRGLQLLFYSVGIGQISSEVPQNLSASRPQDRQFILSSKKLLLSDSGFYLCAWSADWRRGELFFGEGSRLTVL.

The CDR3 coding sequence is TGCAGTGCTAGAGAGTTGACTAGCGGGAGGGCCGGGTCCGCCTACGAGCAGTACTTC. Translated, it gives CSARELTSGRAGSAYEQYF. The chain couples TRBV20-1 to TRBJ2-7; 14 nucleotides align to TRBD2. V dropped 0 bases and J dropped 2; count of bases not matched to a gene: 12. This CDR3 contains 19 residues. In germline, CDR1 is DFQATT, CDR2 SNEGSKA (reference sequence).

Many counts were recorded for this clonotype. The CDR3 region has the DNA TGTGCCAGCGCCAACCCCCGAGCCGGGGAGCTGTTTTTT. It yields the protein CASANPRAGELFF. The chain carries TRBV27 and TRBJ2-2; D not resolved. The CDR3 is 13 amino acids. CDR1 is MNHEY, CDR2 SMNVEV, per germline (reference sequence). Deletions cut 8 bases from V and 6 bases from J, with 13 bases between.

The chain couples TRBV11-2 to TRBJ1-1; no clear D. The CDR3 spans 14 residues. Trimming removed 5 bases from V and 2 bases from J, with 12 bases in between. Germline V gives CDR1 SGHAT, CDR2 FQNNGV. CDR3 in DNA: TGTGCCAGCAGCCCAGACCCTGGTAACACTGAAGCTTTCTTT. Its translation is CASSPDPGNTEAFF.

The sample holds many counts of this clonotype. An end of the junction does not agree with germline; a read error may underlie this. This chain joins TRBV11-2 and TRBJ2-1; tentative D call: TRBD2 (5 bases). Germline CDR1 is SGHAT and CDR2 is FQNNGV. CDR3 length: 13 amino acids. The CDR3 DNA reads TGTGCCAGCAGCCTAGACAAGGGAGATGAGCAGTTCTTC. This gives the protein CASSLDKGDEQFF.

This clonotype was observed a few times. The J gene is TRBJ1-2, the V gene TRBV20-1; D remains ambiguous. Trimming pared 6 bases from V and 8 bases from J, leaving 10 bases between. This CDR3 is 10 amino acids long. CDR1 is DFQATT and CDR2 is SNEGSKA in the germline V gene (reference sequence). CDR3 sequence reads: CSAPPPGYTF. In DNA, the CDR3 is TGCAGTGCGCCGCCGCCGGGCTACACCTTC.

This clonotype was seen ten or more times. The rearrangement uses TRBV18 and TRBJ1-3; D perhaps matches TRBD1 (5 bases). This CDR3 has 16 residues. V was clipped by 3 bases and J by 3 bases, with 15 bases between them. Per the germline V gene, CDR1 is KGHSH and CDR2 is LQKENI. DNA of the CDR3: TGTGCCAGCTCACCCTCCCAGGGAAGGAGTGGAAACACCATATATTTT. Encoded protein: CASSPSQGRSGNTIYF.